The entry that follows covers one TCR beta chain sequence. This entry is derived from a study of blood T cell repertoires in COVID-19. Background on the study: Some COVID-19 samples were acute and others convalescent; all came from the United States, Italy and Spain. PBMCs, B-cell-depleted T cells, or T cells were the source of the cDNA or gDNA that made up the material.

As handled by the study authors: Amplifying reference gene primers gave estimates of nucleated cell counts. The table came from immunoSEQ multiplex PCR; TCRdb's copy has only in-frame clones and leaves some out. V and J calls and clone size come straight from that table; D and trimming were deduced from the DNA. The top ten hold around 32% of the sample, which has 72,000 or so clones, 75% to 90% seen once. Per the germline V gene, CDR1 is ENHRY and CDR2 is SYGVKD. The CDR3 totals 14 residues. V was clipped by 4 bases and J by 7 bases, with 14 bases between them. This receptor was obtained from an elderly woman with active or convalescent COVID-19. Sequenced input: peripheral blood. The chain couples TRBV10-3 to TRBJ1-5, with D possibly being TRBD1 (6 bases). In DNA, the CDR3 is TGTGCCATCAGTGCAGGGGACGTAAGGCAGCCCCAGCATTTT. Amino acid sequence: CAISAGDVRQPQHF.